Sequencing of this TCR beta chain was carried out in a study of blood T cell repertoires in COVID-19. Participants spanned ages about 18 to 95 years and resided in about two dozen US areas. The CDR3 contains 13 residues. V lost 7 bases and J lost 8, with 14 bases in between. Sequencing used immunoSEQ multiplex PCR; TCRdb keeps in-frame clones, though not all of them. Of 350,000 or so clones listed, about nine tenths were seen once; the top ten hold approximately 1%. The sample was PBMCs or T cells enriched from blood (not recorded which). The chain combines TRBV12-3 or TRBV12-4 with TRBJ1-4; D may be TRBD1 (6 bases). The clonotype was recovered from a woman aged 25 to 39 who had been exposed to COVID-19. The CDR3 region is CASTQGFWEKLFF. The CDR3 region has the DNA TGTGCCAGCACCCAGGGGTTTTGGGAAAAACTGTTTTTT.